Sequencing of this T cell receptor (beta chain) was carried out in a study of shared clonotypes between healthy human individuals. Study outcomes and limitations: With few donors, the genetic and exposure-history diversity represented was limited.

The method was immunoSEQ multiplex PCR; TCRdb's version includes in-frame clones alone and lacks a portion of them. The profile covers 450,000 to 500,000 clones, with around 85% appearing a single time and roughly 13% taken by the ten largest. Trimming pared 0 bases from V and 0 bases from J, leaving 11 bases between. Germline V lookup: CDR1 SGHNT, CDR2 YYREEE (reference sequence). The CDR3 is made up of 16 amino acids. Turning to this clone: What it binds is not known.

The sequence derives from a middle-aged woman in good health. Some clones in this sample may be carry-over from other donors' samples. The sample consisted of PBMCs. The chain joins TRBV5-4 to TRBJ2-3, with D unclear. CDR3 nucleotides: TGTGCCAGCAGCTTGGCCTTGAGTGCGAGCACAGATACGCAGTATTTT. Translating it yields CASSLALSASTDTQYF.